These 32 T cell receptor beta chains were sequenced from one sample in a study of cytomegalovirus exposure and HLA in healthy donors. Amplification used 60 Vbeta primers and 13 Jbeta primers. Generated by immunoSEQ multiplex PCR, the TCRdb table keeps only in-frame clones and is missing some. The repertoire holds around 200,000 clones, with roughly three quarters as singletons. The sample consisted of PBMCs. The receptors were sampled from a woman between 18 and 29 years old in good health and CMV-seronegative.

Regarding this clone: Since the CDR3 does not end with the conserved phenylalanine or tryptophan, this likely comes from a read error. The V and J genes are TRBV7-3 and TRBJ1-6; the match to TRBD1 covers 9 bases. The CDR3 has 16 amino acids. The germline CDR1 and CDR2 sequences are SGHTA and FQGTGA. The J segment lost 10 bases and the V segment lost 0 bases, leaving 7 bases of the junction unmatched. In nucleotides, the CDR3 is TGTGCCAGCAGCTTAACGGCGACGACAGGGGGATCACCCCTCCACCTT. Translated, it gives CASSLTATTGGSPLHL.

The rearrangement links TRBV28 to TRBJ2-4, with TRBD1 matching over 7 bases. The ends lost 6 bases at V and 4 bases at J; junction bases unmatched: 6. The CDR3 length is 14 residues. Germline V CDR1 and CDR2: MDHEN, SYDVKM. The CDR3 DNA follows: TGTGCCAGCAGCAGTGACAGGGTTAAAAACATTCAGTACTTC. It translates to CASSSDRVKNIQYF.

This clone was picked up a small number of times. The chain links TRBV9 to TRBJ2-1, with 14 bases matching TRBD2. In germline, CDR1 is SGDLS, CDR2 YYNGEE. The CDR3 is 16 amino acids. With V trimmed by 3 bases and J by 6 bases, 5 bases remained unmatched. The CDR3 spells CASSASGLAGGNEQFF. As DNA, the CDR3 is TGTGCCAGCAGCGCATCAGGACTAGCGGGGGGCAATGAGCAGTTCTTC.

The chain has TRBV28 and TRBJ1-2; possibly TRBD1 for D (5 bases). This CDR3 is 14 amino acids long. V dropped 1 base and J dropped 3 bases, with 9 bases sitting between them. Germline V lookup: CDR1 MDHEN, CDR2 SYDVKM. This CDR3 is CASSLYTGHYGYTF. In DNA, the CDR3 is TGTGCCAGCAGTTTATACACAGGACACTATGGCTACACCTTC.

The V call is TRBV7-9, the J call TRBJ1-1; TRBD1 might be the D (5 bases). Germline CDR1 and CDR2: SEHNR and FQNEAQ (reference sequence). CDR3 length: 15 amino acids. The V gene lost 3 bases and the J gene lost 1 base, with 12 bases spanning the gap. The CDR3 DNA reads as TGTGCCAGCAGCTTTCAGGGCCCTTCGAACACTGAAGCTTTCTTT. Translated, it gives CASSFQGPSNTEAFF.

V usage is TRBV5-1 and J usage is TRBJ2-7; no clear D. The CDR3 is made up of 12 amino acids. Trimming shortened V by 0 bases and J by 7 bases, and 8 bases separated the two germline ends. The germline CDR1 and CDR2 sequences are SGHRS and YFSETQ. CDR3 DNA sequence: TGCGCCAGCAGCTTGGCCTCCTCGGAGCAGTACTTC. Its protein is CASSLASSEQYF.

In this sample, this clone turned up once. V is TRBV28 and J is TRBJ2-1; D remains ambiguous. Trimming stripped 6 bases from V and 12 bases from J, with 18 bases between. This CDR3 has 13 amino acids. Germline values: CDR1 MDHEN, CDR2 SYDVKM. The CDR3 region has the DNA TGTGCCAGCAGCTCGGCAGAGCGCGGTAGGCAGTTCTTC. Its translation: CASSSAERGRQFF. The variable domain in full, completed from reference TRBV28 and TRBJ2-1, reads DVKVTQSSRYLVKRTGEKVFLECVQDMDHENMFWYRQDPGLGLRLIYFSYDVKMKEKGDIPEGYSVSREKKERFSLILESASTNQTSMYLCASSSAERGRQFFGPGTRLTVL.

The CDR3, as DNA: TGCGCCAGCAGCATCGGACAGGTCAGGAATACCGGGGAGCTGTTTTTT. Its translation: CASSIGQVRNTGELFF. This rearrangement joins TRBV5-1 to TRBJ2-2; 7 nucleotides match TRBD1. Germline trimming cut 4 bases from V and 5 bases from J; bases unmatched to any gene: 11. Looked up from germline, CDR1 is SGHRS and CDR2 is YFSETQ. The CDR3 spans 16 residues.

The chain employs TRBV5-1 and TRBJ2-7; 7 positions agree with TRBD1. J lost 7 bases, V lost 2 bases, and 9 bases had no gene match. Germline values: CDR1 SGHRS, CDR2 YFSETQ. The CDR3 contains 14 residues. The DNA of the CDR3 is TGCGCCAGCAGCTTATCCGGGACAGTAGGAGAGCAGTACTTC. Encoded protein: CASSLSGTVGEQYF.

This chain connects TRBV11-2 to TRBJ1-1, with D perhaps matching TRBD1 (5 bases). CDR3 size: 13 residues. Per germline, CDR1 SGHAT and CDR2 FQNNGV. V shed 5 bases and J shed 1 base, with 8 bases lying between them. The CDR3 coding sequence is TGTGCCAGCAGCAAAGACAGGAACACTGAAGCTTTCTTT. Its translation is CASSKDRNTEAFF. The variable domain in full, completed from reference TRBV11-2 and TRBJ1-1, reads EAGVAQSPRYKIIEKRQSVAFWCNPISGHATLYWYQQILGQGPKLLIQFQNNGVVDDSQLPKDRFSAERLKGVDSTLKIQPAKLEDSAVYLCASSKDRNTEAFFGQGTRLTVV.

This chain joins TRBV6-1 and TRBJ2-7, with 9 bases that match TRBD1. The CDR3 totals 12 residues. V shed 10 bases and J 7 bases; nucleotides not matched to a gene: 8. Germline CDR1 reads MNHNS; CDR2 reads SASEGT. The CDR3 protein is CAIWGQGEEQYF. CDR3 coding DNA: TGTGCCATCTGGGGACAGGGAGAAGAGCAGTACTTC.

This clone was seen once. The chain recombines TRBV4-1 with TRBJ1-5; possible D gene TRBD1, 6 bases. The V gene lost 2 bases and the J gene lost 2 bases, with 7 bases spanning the gap. This CDR3 comprises 14 residues. Per the germline V gene, CDR1 is MGHRA and CDR2 is YSYEKL. This chain's CDR3 is CASSQNRGNQPQHF. The CDR3 coding sequence is TGCGCCAGCAGCCAAAACAGGGGCAATCAGCCCCAGCATTTT.

The chain uses TRBV7-6 and TRBJ2-7; D is perhaps TRBD2 (7 bases). Germline V lookup: CDR1 SGHVS, CDR2 FNYEAQ. V lost 3 bases to trimming and J lost 3 bases, with 9 bases between them. The length of the CDR3 is 13 residues. The CDR3 here is CASSLGGGYEQYF. In DNA, the CDR3 is TGTGCCAGCAGCTTGGGAGGGGGCTACGAGCAGTACTTC.

J is TRBJ1-5 and V is TRBV6-6; tentative D call: TRBD1 (5 bases). CDR1 is MNHNY and CDR2 is SVGAGI in the germline V gene (reference sequence). The CDR3 is made up of 14 amino acids. Trimming pared 5 bases from V and 5 bases from J, leaving 13 bases between. The CDR3 here is CASSPTGNYQPQHF. In DNA form, the CDR3 reads TGTGCCAGCAGTCCTACAGGTAACTATCAGCCCCAGCATTTT.

V usage is TRBV9 and J usage is TRBJ2-5, with D possibly being TRBD1 (6 bases). Near its end, the DNA agrees better with TRBJ2-7, so the J call may be wrong. The CDR3 has 14 residues. Per germline, CDR1 SGDLS and CDR2 YYNGEE. In DNA, the CDR3 is TGTGCCAGCAGCGTAGACAGGGCACCCTACGAGCAGTACTTC. Protein product: CASSVDRAPYEQYF.

This clone was seen only a few times. This chain uses TRBV10-3 with TRBJ2-2, with 11 nucleotides matching TRBD2. Germline V gene sequence: CDR1 ENHRY, CDR2 SYGVKD. The CDR3 is 16 amino acids. Trimming at V came to 4 bases and at J to 3 bases, leaving 4 bases not matched to a gene. CDR3 loop: CAISGTSGLDTGELFF. DNA of the CDR3: TGTGCCATCAGTGGGACTAGCGGGCTTGACACCGGGGAGCTGTTTTTT.

This clone was detected once. The V and J genes are TRBV28 and TRBJ1-2; 11 nucleotides agree with TRBD1. V lost 4 bases to trimming and J lost 8 bases; unmatched junction nucleotides: 9. The CDR3 contains 15 residues. CDR1 MDHEN and CDR2 SYDVKM come from the germline V gene. CDR3 residues: CASSSAGTGGLGYTF. The CDR3 DNA sequence: TGTGCCAGCAGTTCAGCCGGGACAGGGGGACTCGGCTACACCTTC.

V and J are TRBV4-1 and TRBJ1-1; 7 positions agree with TRBD1. The CDR3 has 16 amino acids. V lost 1 base, J lost 1 base, and 6 bases stayed unmatched. Germline assignment: CDR1 MGHRA and CDR2 YSYEKL. This chain's CDR3 is CASSQVGWDRNTEAFF. As DNA, the CDR3 is TGCGCCAGCAGCCAAGTGGGGTGGGACAGGAACACTGAAGCTTTCTTT.

This chain links TRBV10-3 with TRBJ1-2; no clear D. The CDR3 has 13 residues. V gave up 6 bases and J gave up 0 bases, with 8 bases separating them. Germline CDR1 is ENHRY and CDR2 is SYGVKD. The CDR3 protein is CAIRTASNYGYTF. The CDR3 nucleotides read TGTGCCATCAGAACAGCTTCTAACTATGGCTACACCTTC.

This clone was observed a single time. The J gene is TRBJ2-1, the V gene TRBV5-1; 7 bases match TRBD2. Unmatched junction bases numbered 5, after V lost 0 bases and J lost 5 bases. The CDR3 is 15 residues long. The germline CDR1 and CDR2 sequences are SGHRS and YFSETQ. The DNA for the CDR3 is TGCGCCAGCAGCTTGGAACTAGCGAGAGACAATGAGCAGTTCTTC. As protein: CASSLELARDNEQFF.

CDR3 in DNA: TGTGCCAGCAGCTCCTACAAGACTGAGGGACTAAGTGGCTACACCTTC. This sequence encodes CASSSYKTEGLSGYTF. The chain links TRBV11-2 to TRBJ1-2, with D perhaps TRBD1 (5 bases). CDR1 is SGHAT, CDR2 FQNNGV, per germline. This CDR3 spans 16 amino acids. V was pared by 4 bases and J by 7 bases, with 22 bases between.

The V gene is TRBV2, the J gene TRBJ1-2, with D uncertain. Per germline, CDR1 SNHLY and CDR2 FYNNEI. This CDR3 region has 11 residues. The CDR3 loop is CSLGANYGYTF. CDR3 DNA sequence: TGTTCTCTCGGAGCTAACTATGGCTACACCTTC.

The chain is built from TRBV11-2 and TRBJ2-7; 7 bases agree with TRBD2. CDR1 SGHAT and CDR2 FQNNGV come from the germline V gene. The J segment lost 2 bases and the V segment lost 2 bases, leaving 6 bases of the junction unmatched. The CDR3 covers 15 residues. The CDR3 region is CASSLRGLSPYEQYF. CDR3 nucleotides: TGTGCCAGCAGCTTAAGGGGACTATCTCCCTACGAGCAGTACTTC.

The V gene is TRBV27, the J gene TRBJ2-7, with D hard to call. The CDR3 length is 13 residues. Germline V gives CDR1 MNHEY, CDR2 SMNVEV (reference sequence). The germline V and J ends were trimmed by 3 bases and 2 bases, with 8 bases remaining between them. The CDR3 loop reads CASSFVPTYEQYF. CDR3 DNA sequence: TGTGCCAGCAGTTTTGTTCCTACCTACGAGCAGTACTTC.

The rearrangement uses TRBV4-1 and TRBJ2-5; D gene unclear. Between the trimmed V and J ends, which lost 0 bases and 7 bases, there was a span of 6 bases. This CDR3 is built from 12 residues. Germline V lookup: CDR1 MGHRA, CDR2 YSYEKL. The CDR3 DNA follows: TGCGCCAGCAGCCAAGAATCGGGGACCCAGTACTTC. This sequence encodes CASSQESGTQYF.

This clone has more than one count but fewer than ten. The chain is built from TRBV7-2 and TRBJ1-5, with a possible D match to TRBD1 (6 bases). CDR1 is SGHTA and CDR2 is FQGNSA in the germline V gene. Trimming removed 1 base at V and 5 bases at J, with 12 bases between. The CDR3 has 15 amino acids. The DNA of the CDR3 is TGTGCCAGCAGCTTAGTGACAGGTCAGCATCAGCCCCAGCATTTT. This codes for CASSLVTGQHQPQHF.

This rearrangement joins TRBV19 to TRBJ2-1; 7 bases agree with TRBD2. V lost 3 bases and J lost 4; bases outside the gene matches: 9. Per germline, CDR1 LNHDA and CDR2 SQIVND (reference sequence). The CDR3 extends over 16 amino acids. The CDR3 nucleotides are TGTGCCAGTAGTATGATTTGGCGGGAGCTATACAATGAGCAGTTCTTC. This encodes CASSMIWRELYNEQFF.

The J gene is TRBJ2-7, the V gene TRBV10-1, with TRBD2 identical over 12 bases. J was trimmed by 6 bases and V by 2 bases; bases with no gene match: 8. This CDR3 contains 16 residues. Germline CDR1 and CDR2: WNHNN and SYGVQD (reference sequence). CDR3 loop: CASSETGLAGPPEQYF. For the CDR3, the DNA is TGCGCCAGCAGTGAGACCGGACTAGCGGGGCCCCCCGAGCAGTACTTC.

The chain combines TRBV7-6 with TRBJ1-2, with 7 bases identical to TRBD1. The CDR3 spans 14 residues. Germline CDR1 SGHVS, CDR2 FNYEAQ. J was trimmed by 7 bases and V by 5 bases; bases with no gene match: 10. CDR3 DNA: TGTGCCAGCAGCCCGCCGACAGGGTATATTGGCTACACCTTC. Protein: CASSPPTGYIGYTF. The variable domain in full, with the rest retrieved from reference TRBV7-6 and TRBJ1-2, is GAGVSQSPRYKVTKRGQDVALRCDPISGHVSLYWYRQALGQGPEFLTYFNYEAQQDKSGLPNDRFSAERPEGSISTLTIQRTEQRDSAMYRCASSPPTGYIGYTFGSGTRLTVV.

J is TRBJ1-5 and V is TRBV6-1; TRBD1 might be the D (6 bases). The V gene's germline CDR1 is MNHNS and CDR2 SASEGT. The V gene lost 4 bases and the J gene lost 0 bases, with 13 bases spanning the gap. This CDR3 spans 16 amino acids. DNA for the CDR3: TGTGCCAGCAGTGGGCTAACAGGGTATAGCAATCAGCCCCAGCATTTT. Protein sequence: CASSGLTGYSNQPQHF.

The gene calls are TRBV9 and TRBJ1-3, with D maybe TRBD1 (6 bases). Germline CDR1 SGDLS, CDR2 YYNGEE. The V gene lost 0 bases and the J gene lost 3 bases, with 13 bases spanning the gap. CDR3 length: 16 residues. DNA for the CDR3: TGTGCCAGCAGCGTAGGTGCAGGGGCGCGTGGAAACACCATATATTTT. Its translation: CASSVGAGARGNTIYF.

This clone has just a few counts. The chain employs TRBV4-1 and TRBJ1-1; D ambiguous. In germline, CDR1 is MGHRA, CDR2 YSYEKL. The CDR3 spans 12 residues. V was trimmed by 4 bases and J by 3 bases, leaving 6 bases between them. The chain's CDR3 is CASSPGDTEAFF. CDR3 DNA: TGCGCCAGCAGCCCCGGGGACACTGAAGCTTTCTTT.